This T cell receptor (beta chain) stems from a study of molecular identifiers for immune sequencing clone quantification. Study context: Within a replicate experiment, RNA obtained from either about 20,000 or 100,000 naive CD8 cells was divided into five aliquots, and four of those aliquots were then sequenced. Study findings and constraints: Clonotypes surpassing 20 RNA copies contained over 99% of effector molecules, versus under 1% in naive cells.

Of note for this clonotype: Its antigen remains unidentified.

The ends were cut back, 0 bases at V and 5 bases at J, with 14 bases in the middle. CDR1 and CDR2 from the germline V gene are SGDLS and YYNGEE. This CDR3 has 15 residues. A CD8+CD4-CCR7+CD45RA+ gate was used to sort naive CD8 T cells. Library preparation followed earlier protocols using designated TCR primers. Using its own MiXCR run on the PCR reads, TCRdb lists one record per CDR3 protein. The table records 490,000 or so distinct CDR3 sequences, around 23% of them present only once. The rearrangement joins TRBV9 to TRBJ2-5, with a possible D match to TRBD1 (6 bases). The sequencing input was naive CD8+ T cells from blood, with Jurkat cell RNA spiked in. Noted subset: FACS-sorted CD8+CD4-CCR7+CD45RA+ naive T cells. This TCR was recovered from a human donor in good health. Some libraries in this study had Jurkat cell RNA spiked in. This CDR3 reads CASSVGGQHPETQYF. CDR3 DNA sequence: TGTGCCAGCAGCGTAGGAGGACAGCACCCGGAGACCCAGTACTTC.